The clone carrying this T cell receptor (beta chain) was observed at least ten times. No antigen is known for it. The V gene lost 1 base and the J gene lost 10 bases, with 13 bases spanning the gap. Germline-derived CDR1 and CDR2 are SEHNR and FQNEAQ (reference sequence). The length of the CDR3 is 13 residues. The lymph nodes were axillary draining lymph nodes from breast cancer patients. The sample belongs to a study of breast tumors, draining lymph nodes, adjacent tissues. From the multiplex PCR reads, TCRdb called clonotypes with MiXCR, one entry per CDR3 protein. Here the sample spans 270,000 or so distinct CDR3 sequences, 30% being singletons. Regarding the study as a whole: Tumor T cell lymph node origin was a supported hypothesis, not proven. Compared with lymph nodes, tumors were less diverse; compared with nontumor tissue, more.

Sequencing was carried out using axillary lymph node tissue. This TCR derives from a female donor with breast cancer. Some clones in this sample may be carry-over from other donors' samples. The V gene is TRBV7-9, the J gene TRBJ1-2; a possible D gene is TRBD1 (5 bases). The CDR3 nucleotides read TGTGCCAGCAGCTTAGAACGGACGGGGCTCTACACCTTC. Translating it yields CASSLERTGLYTF.